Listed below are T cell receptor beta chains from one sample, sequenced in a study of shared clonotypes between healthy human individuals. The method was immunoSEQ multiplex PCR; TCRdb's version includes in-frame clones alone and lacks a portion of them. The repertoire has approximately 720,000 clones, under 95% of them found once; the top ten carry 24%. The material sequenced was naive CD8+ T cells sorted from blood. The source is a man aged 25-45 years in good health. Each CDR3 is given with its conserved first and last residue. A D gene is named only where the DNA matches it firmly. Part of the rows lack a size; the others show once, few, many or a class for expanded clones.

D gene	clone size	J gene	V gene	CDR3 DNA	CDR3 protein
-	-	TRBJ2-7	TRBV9	TGTGCCAGCAGCGCAGGCTCGGGGGTCTACGAGCAGTACTTC	CASSAGSGVYEQYF
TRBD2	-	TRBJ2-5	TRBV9	TGTGCCAGCAGCCCGCGACTAGCGGGGGCGAAAGAGACCCAGTACTTC	CASSPRLAGAKETQYF
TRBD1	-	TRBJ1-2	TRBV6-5	TGTGCCAGCAGTTACTACCTGGACAGGGGCTATGGCTACACCTTC	CASSYYLDRGYGYTF
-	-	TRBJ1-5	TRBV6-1	TGTGCCAGCAACTACATGACCCACCAGGACCAGCCCCAGCATTTT	CASNYMTHQDQPQHF
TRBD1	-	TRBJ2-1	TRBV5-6	TGTGCCAGCAGCTTCGGGACAGGGGGCAATGAGCAGTTCTTC	CASSFGTGGNEQFF
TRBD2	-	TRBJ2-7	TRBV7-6	TGTGCCAGCAGCTTAGAGCGGGAGGCCTACTACGAGCAGTACTTC	CASSLEREAYYEQYF
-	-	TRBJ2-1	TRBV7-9	TGTGCCAGCAGCTATGACCCAACTGAGGATGAGCAGTTCTTC	CASSYDPTEDEQFF
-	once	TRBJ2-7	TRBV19	TGTGCCAGTAGTATAGATACCGGACTGTACGAGCAGTACTTC	CASSIDTGLYEQYF
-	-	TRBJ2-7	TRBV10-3	TGTGCCATCAGGACAGAGTCCTACGAGCAGTACTTC	CAIRTESYEQYF
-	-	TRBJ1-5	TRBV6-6	TGTGCCAGCACCAACGGGAATCAGCCCCAGCATTTT	CASTNGNQPQHF
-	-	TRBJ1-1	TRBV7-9	TGTGCCAGCAGCTTACCTCCCATGAACACTGAAGCTTTCTTT	CASSLPPMNTEAFF
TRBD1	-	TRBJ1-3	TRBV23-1	TGCGCCAGCAGTCAACCGGACAGGGTAGCAGGAAACACCATATATTTT	CASSQPDRVAGNTIYF
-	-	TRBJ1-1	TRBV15	TGTGCCACCAGCAGACACGCAGAGAACACTGAAGCTTTCTTT	CATSRHAENTEAFF
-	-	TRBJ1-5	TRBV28	TGTGCCAGCAGTTTCTGGAGGGACCTACAGCCCCAGCATTTT	CASSFWRDLQPQHF
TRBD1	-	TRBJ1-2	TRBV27	TGTGCCAGCAGTTCCCTTAATTTTCTCAGACAGGGGTATGGCTACACCTTC	CASSSLNFLRQGYGYTF
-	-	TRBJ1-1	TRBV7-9	TGTGCCAGCAGACCTTCCTCTTCCACGAGGAACACTGAAGCTTTCTTT	CASRPSSSTRNTEAFF
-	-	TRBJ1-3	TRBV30	TGTGCCTCCAAACGGGACTTGAGGGGGAACACCATATATTTT	CASKRDLRGNTIYF
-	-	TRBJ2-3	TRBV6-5	TGTGCCAGCAGTTACTCCGGGACACAAACAGATACGCAGTATTTT	CASSYSGTQTDTQYF
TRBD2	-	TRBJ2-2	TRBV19	TGTGCCAGTAGAACGCTAGCGGGAGCCATAACCGGGGAGCTGTTTTTT	CASRTLAGAITGELFF
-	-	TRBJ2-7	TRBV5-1	TGCGCCAGCAGCTTGGCCGCGGCAGTTACCTACGAGCAGTACTTC	CASSLAAAVTYEQYF
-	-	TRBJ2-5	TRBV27	TGTGCCAGCAGTCAAAAGGACGGAGAAGAGACCCAGTACTTC	CASSQKDGEETQYF
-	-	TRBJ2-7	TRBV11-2	TGTGCCAGCAGCTTAGAGGCGGGGCCTGCCTACGAGCAGTACTTC	CASSLEAGPAYEQYF
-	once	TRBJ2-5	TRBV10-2	TGCGCCAGCAGGCAAGAGACCCAGTACTTC	CASRQETQYF
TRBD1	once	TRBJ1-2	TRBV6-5	TGTGCCAGCAGTTACCAGGGGGCCTATGGCTACACCTTC	CASSYQGAYGYTF
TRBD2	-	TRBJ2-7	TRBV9	TGTGCCAGCAGCGGGAGGGAGGGGTCCTACGAGCAGTACTTC	CASSGREGSYEQYF
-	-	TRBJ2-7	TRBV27	TGTGCCAGCAGTTTAAGCGTGGGAGTAGGATCCTACGAGCAGTACTTC	CASSLSVGVGSYEQYF
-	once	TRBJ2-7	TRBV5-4	TGTGCCAGCAGCTTGGGGAAGGGAAGGTACGAGCAGTACTTC	CASSLGKGRYEQYF
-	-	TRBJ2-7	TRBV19	TGTGCCAGTAGTATAGACGCCCAGGGGCCCTACGAGCAGTACTTC	CASSIDAQGPYEQYF
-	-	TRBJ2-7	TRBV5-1	TGCGCCAGCAGTCTCAGGGAAGGGACCTACGAGCAGTACTTC	CASSLREGTYEQYF
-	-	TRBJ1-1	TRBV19	TGTGCCAGTCATGGGCGTGGCAGGGGTTACACTGAAGCTTTCTTT	CASHGRGRGYTEAFF
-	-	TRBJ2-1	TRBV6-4	TGTGCCAGCAGGCCAACTAGCAGTAATGAGCAGTTCTTC	CASRPTSSNEQFF